The T cell receptor beta chain under discussion was sequenced for a study of cytomegalovirus exposure and HLA in healthy donors. About the study: It was reported in a later analysis that the same platform had been used for the 120 validation repertoires as for the roughly 710 first-cohort repertoires. Findings of the study overall: Reports indicated that the classifier achieved high specificity and sensitivity in diagnosing cytomegalovirus status. Usually a TCR sequence was rare, but some public TCRs were found in many donors.

CDR3 size: 15 residues. The V gene end was trimmed by 5 bases and the J gene end by 2 bases; junction bases not matched to a gene: 4. Germline loops: CDR1 SGHRS, CDR2 YFSETQ. Details on this clone: Its antigen is unknown.

Using immunoSEQ multiplex PCR, the repertoire was profiled, and TCRdb retains in-frame clones only, with some absent. Of around 90,000 clones in the sample, roughly 83% were seen once. The J gene is TRBJ2-2, the V gene TRBV5-1; 9 bases agree with TRBD2. The receptor was derived from a woman between 18 and 30 years old in good health and CMV-seropositive. Sequencing was carried out using PBMCs. The CDR3 nucleotides are TGCGCCAGCAGTGGAGCGGGGGGAAACACCGGGGAGCTGTTTTTT. It translates to CASSGAGGNTGELFF.